This is a list of T cell receptor beta chains from one sample in a study of early T cells in non-severe SARS-CoV-2 infection. TCRdb called the 5' RACE reads again in MiXCR, with one record for every CDR3 protein. The sample has around 81,000 distinct CDR3 sequences, around 14% seen once. The material sequenced was whole blood. These receptors all come from an adult who was a healthcare worker with PCR-confirmed SARS-CoV-2 infection or an uninfected control (not recorded which). Each CDR3 is given with its conserved first and last residue. The D gene is left open where the match is weak. Not every row has a clone size; where given, it reads once, few, many or a size class.

v_gene: TRBV12-3/TRBV12-4; j_gene: TRBJ1-6; d_gene: .; abundance: few; CDR3nt: TGTGCCAGCACCCTCACCAGCGCCTATAATTCACCCCTCCACTTT; CDR3aa: CASTLTSAYNSPLHF
v_gene: TRBV20-1; j_gene: TRBJ2-7; d_gene: TRBD1; abundance: few; CDR3nt: TGCAGTGCTAGAAGTTTTGTGACAGGGGGTTCCTACGAGCAGTACTTC; CDR3aa: CSARSFVTGGSYEQYF
v_gene: TRBV10-3; j_gene: TRBJ2-6; d_gene: .; abundance: few; CDR3nt: TGTGCCATCAGTGACAGGGTTAGCTCTGGGGCCAACGTCCTGACTTTC; CDR3aa: CAISDRVSSGANVLTF
v_gene: TRBV7-9; j_gene: TRBJ1-2; d_gene: TRBD1; abundance: few; CDR3nt: TGTGCCAGCAGCCCACCCGGACAGGGGGAGAAGAGCTATGGCTACACCTTC; CDR3aa: CASSPPGQGEKSYGYTF
v_gene: TRBV9; j_gene: TRBJ1-3; d_gene: .; abundance: .; CDR3nt: TGTGCCAGCAGCGTAGAGCCCTACCCCGGAAACACCATATATTTT; CDR3aa: CASSVEPYPGNTIYF
v_gene: TRBV28; j_gene: TRBJ2-5; d_gene: .; abundance: few; CDR3nt: TGTGCCAGCACCCGGGGACCCACAGAGACCCAGTACTTC; CDR3aa: CASTRGPTETQYF
v_gene: TRBV29-1; j_gene: TRBJ1-1; d_gene: .; abundance: few; CDR3nt: TGCAGCGGGGGGGAGAGTGAAGCTTTCTTT; CDR3aa: CSGGESEAFF
v_gene: TRBV6-6; j_gene: TRBJ2-3; d_gene: .; abundance: .; CDR3nt: TGTGCCAGCAGTTACCCGCGGGGGCAAACAGATACGCAGTATTTT; CDR3aa: CASSYPRGQTDTQYF
v_gene: TRBV5-5; j_gene: TRBJ2-3; d_gene: .; abundance: .; CDR3nt: TGTGCCAGCAGGATGGCACCGAGCACAGATACGCAGTATTTT; CDR3aa: CASRMAPSTDTQYF
v_gene: TRBV29-1; j_gene: TRBJ2-3; d_gene: .; abundance: .; CDR3nt: TGCAGCGTTGGAGCGGGCAGCCACACGTGGACAGATACGCAGTATTTT; CDR3aa: CSVGAGSHTWTDTQYF
v_gene: TRBV6-6; j_gene: TRBJ2-7; d_gene: .; abundance: .; CDR3nt: TGTGCCAGCAGGACAGGGCGCGGGACCTACGAGCAGTACTTC; CDR3aa: CASRTGRGTYEQYF
v_gene: TRBV12-3/TRBV12-4; j_gene: TRBJ2-1; d_gene: TRBD2; abundance: .; CDR3nt: TGTGCCAGCAGCCCCGGGGGTAGCGGGGGGGCAGGTGAGCAGTTCTTC; CDR3aa: CASSPGGSGGAGEQFF
v_gene: TRBV11-2; j_gene: TRBJ2-6; d_gene: .; abundance: few; CDR3nt: TGTGCCAGCAGCTTGGCCGGGGACATTCCGAGTTTC; CDR3aa: CASSLAGDIPSF
v_gene: TRBV7-7; j_gene: TRBJ2-5; d_gene: .; abundance: few; CDR3nt: TGTGCCAGCAGCTTAGAATATGACTCGCGGGGAGAGACCCAGTACTTC; CDR3aa: CASSLEYDSRGETQYF
v_gene: TRBV9; j_gene: TRBJ1-4; d_gene: .; abundance: many; CDR3nt: TGTGCCAGCAGCACCGCCCCGGGGGGGGAAAAACTGTTTTTT; CDR3aa: CASSTAPGGEKLFF
v_gene: TRBV6-2/TRBV6-3; j_gene: TRBJ1-1; d_gene: .; abundance: .; CDR3nt: TGTGCCAGCAGTTACTCGGCACAAGGTATGAACACTGAAGCTTTCTTT; CDR3aa: CASSYSAQGMNTEAFF
v_gene: TRBV7-9; j_gene: TRBJ1-4; d_gene: .; abundance: .; CDR3nt: TGTGCCAGCAGCCTTTATTTTCCAAGATCAGAAAAACTGTTTTTT; CDR3aa: CASSLYFPRSEKLFF
v_gene: TRBV29-1; j_gene: TRBJ2-3; d_gene: TRBD2; abundance: .; CDR3nt: TGCAGCGTTTTTCCCGCGGGGGACCCGATAAGCACAGATACGCAGTATTTT; CDR3aa: CSVFPAGDPISTDTQYF
v_gene: TRBV28; j_gene: TRBJ2-7; d_gene: .; abundance: .; CDR3nt: TGTGCCAGCAGTCGCAGGAGCTCCTACGAGCAGTACTTC; CDR3aa: CASSRRSSYEQYF
v_gene: TRBV7-9; j_gene: TRBJ1-6; d_gene: TRBD1; abundance: .; CDR3nt: TGTGCCAGCAGCTATGGGACAGAAGGCCCCCTCCACTTT; CDR3aa: CASSYGTEGPLHF
v_gene: TRBV12-3/TRBV12-4; j_gene: TRBJ1-6; d_gene: .; abundance: few; CDR3nt: TGTGCCAGCAGTTATGGGGGCAGTAGTTCACCCCTCCACTTT; CDR3aa: CASSYGGSSSPLHF
v_gene: TRBV6-1; j_gene: TRBJ2-7; d_gene: .; abundance: .; CDR3nt: TGTGCCAGCACCCAGGGGCGTAGTTCCTACGAGCAGTACTTC; CDR3aa: CASTQGRSSYEQYF
v_gene: TRBV12-3/TRBV12-4; j_gene: TRBJ1-2; d_gene: TRBD1; abundance: few; CDR3nt: TGTGCCAGCAGTTTAAGGGCCGACAGGGACGGCTACACCTTC; CDR3aa: CASSLRADRDGYTF
v_gene: TRBV6-2/TRBV6-3; j_gene: TRBJ2-2; d_gene: .; abundance: .; CDR3nt: TGTGCCAGCCAGACAGGAGGAATAGGGGAGCTGTTTTTT; CDR3aa: CASQTGGIGELFF
v_gene: TRBV28; j_gene: TRBJ1-5; d_gene: .; abundance: few; CDR3nt: TGTGCCAGCAGTTCAGTAGGCGATCAGCCCCAGCATTTT; CDR3aa: CASSSVGDQPQHF
v_gene: TRBV19; j_gene: TRBJ2-2; d_gene: .; abundance: few; CDR3nt: TGTGCCAGTAGTATAAGACAGATGGGCACCGGGGAGCTGTTTTTT; CDR3aa: CASSIRQMGTGELFF